This T cell receptor (beta chain) derives from a study of cytomegalovirus exposure and HLA in healthy donors. Vbeta (60) and Jbeta (13) primers were used in the PCR. TCRdb keeps only in-frame clones here, not all; method: immunoSEQ multiplex PCR. The sample contains about 120,000 clones, over 60% of which appear only once. The CDR3 runs to 14 residues. The germline V gene encodes CDR1 SGHTA and CDR2 FQGTGA. V was trimmed by 5 bases and J by 0 bases, leaving 9 bases between them. Donors in the study were healthy people who gave bone marrow. The chain couples TRBV7-3 to TRBJ2-3; possibly TRBD2 for D (6 bases). The TCR comes from a woman aged 40 to 50 in good health and CMV-seropositive. Input material: PBMCs. The CDR3 coding sequence is TGTGCCAGCAGCGGAGCGGGTAGCACAGATACGCAGTATTTT. Translating gives CASSGAGSTDTQYF.